The subject of this entry is one T cell receptor beta chain. These data belong to a study of blood T cell repertoires in COVID-19. Study details: Samples came from the United States, Italy and Spain, spanning acute and convalescent COVID-19. The cDNA or gDNA used as material had been derived from T cells, B-cell-depleted T cells, or PBMCs.

This CDR3 is built from 15 residues. Trimming took 7 bases from V and 4 from J, leaving 17 bases between them. From germline, CDR1 is SGHTA and CDR2 FQGNSA. Source study methods: For nucleated cells, counts were estimated from reference gene primer amplification. Only in-frame clones appear in the TCRdb table, and some are missing; sequencing was by immunoSEQ multiplex PCR. V, J and clone size are those of that table, while D and trimming were read from the DNA. The sample contains roughly 120,000 clones, roughly 79% of which appear only once. The chain combines TRBV7-2 with TRBJ2-1, with a tentative D call TRBD2 (6 bases). The sequenced material came from peripheral blood. The TCR comes from a woman over 75 with active or convalescent COVID-19. In DNA, the CDR3 is TGTGCCAGCACCCAGGGTAGCGGAGGTTACAATGAGCAGTTCTTC. It codes for CASTQGSGGYNEQFF.